This T cell receptor (beta chain) stems from a study of CD8 T cells in Susac syndrome. Random hexamers were used to reverse transcribe roughly 0.45 to 1 ug of RNA. Each CDR3 protein gets one entry after TCRdb re-called the immunoSEQ multiplex PCR reads with MiXCR. Of around 150,000 distinct CDR3 sequences listed, roughly 95% are singletons. Deletions cut 1 base from V and 3 bases from J, with 10 bases between. There are 14 residues in the CDR3. Germline V gene data show CDR1 as SGHTA and CDR2 as FQGNSA. Material: CD4+ T cells from PBMCs. This TCR came from a human donor in good health. The V and J genes are TRBV7-2 and TRBJ2-7; perhaps TRBD2 as D (6 bases). The CDR3 DNA sequence: TGTGCCAGCAGCTTAGGTCGGGGAGGCTACGAGCAGTACTTC. Protein: CASSLGRGGYEQYF.